This T cell receptor (beta chain) was sequenced during a study of regulatory T cells in long-lasting Graves disease. Time point meaning: persistent/refractory GD, antithyroid drugs over 5 years with positive TRAb. Following extraction of RNA from PBMCs, that RNA was used to make the TCR library. With iRepertoire HTBI primers and Arm-PCR of CDR3 regions, TCR beta libraries were built. TCRdb reprocessed the multiplex PCR reads with MiXCR, giving one entry per CDR3 protein. Of about 470,000 distinct CDR3 sequences in the sample, less than 25% were seen once. V trimming: 11 bases; J trimming: 4 bases; junction bases outside the gene matches: 8. This CDR3 comprises 12 residues. Germline V gene lookup returns CDR1 WSHSY and CDR2 SAAADI.

The sample in question was peripheral blood mononuclear cells (PBMCs), obtained when the disease was refractory, from a patient treated with antithyroid drugs. V usage is TRBV10-2 and J usage is TRBJ2-7, with 7 bases lining up with TRBD2. The receptor comes from a female donor with Graves disease. In nucleotides, the CDR3 is TGCGCCCTCCGACTAGCATCGTACGAGCAGTACTTC. Translating gives CALRLASYEQYF.